Given below is one T cell receptor (beta chain) in context. This specimen belongs to a study of T cell responses to AZD1222 COVID-19 vaccine. The CDR3 runs 13 residues. V was cut by 5 bases and J by 4 bases, with 9 bases left in between. Germline CDR1 and CDR2: LNHNV and YYDKDF (reference sequence). Profiling relied on immunoSEQ multiplex PCR, and the TCRdb table lists in-frame clones only, not all of them. The sample includes around 130,000 clones, over 85% of them seen just once. The sample consisted of peripheral blood, taken 28 days after the second AZD1222 dose. The TCR comes from an adult who received the AZD1222 COVID-19 vaccine. The rearrangement uses TRBV15 and TRBJ1-3; D remains unclear. The CDR3 DNA follows: TGTGCCACCAGCGGAGGTTCAGGAAACACCATATATTTT. Translating gives CATSGGSGNTIYF.